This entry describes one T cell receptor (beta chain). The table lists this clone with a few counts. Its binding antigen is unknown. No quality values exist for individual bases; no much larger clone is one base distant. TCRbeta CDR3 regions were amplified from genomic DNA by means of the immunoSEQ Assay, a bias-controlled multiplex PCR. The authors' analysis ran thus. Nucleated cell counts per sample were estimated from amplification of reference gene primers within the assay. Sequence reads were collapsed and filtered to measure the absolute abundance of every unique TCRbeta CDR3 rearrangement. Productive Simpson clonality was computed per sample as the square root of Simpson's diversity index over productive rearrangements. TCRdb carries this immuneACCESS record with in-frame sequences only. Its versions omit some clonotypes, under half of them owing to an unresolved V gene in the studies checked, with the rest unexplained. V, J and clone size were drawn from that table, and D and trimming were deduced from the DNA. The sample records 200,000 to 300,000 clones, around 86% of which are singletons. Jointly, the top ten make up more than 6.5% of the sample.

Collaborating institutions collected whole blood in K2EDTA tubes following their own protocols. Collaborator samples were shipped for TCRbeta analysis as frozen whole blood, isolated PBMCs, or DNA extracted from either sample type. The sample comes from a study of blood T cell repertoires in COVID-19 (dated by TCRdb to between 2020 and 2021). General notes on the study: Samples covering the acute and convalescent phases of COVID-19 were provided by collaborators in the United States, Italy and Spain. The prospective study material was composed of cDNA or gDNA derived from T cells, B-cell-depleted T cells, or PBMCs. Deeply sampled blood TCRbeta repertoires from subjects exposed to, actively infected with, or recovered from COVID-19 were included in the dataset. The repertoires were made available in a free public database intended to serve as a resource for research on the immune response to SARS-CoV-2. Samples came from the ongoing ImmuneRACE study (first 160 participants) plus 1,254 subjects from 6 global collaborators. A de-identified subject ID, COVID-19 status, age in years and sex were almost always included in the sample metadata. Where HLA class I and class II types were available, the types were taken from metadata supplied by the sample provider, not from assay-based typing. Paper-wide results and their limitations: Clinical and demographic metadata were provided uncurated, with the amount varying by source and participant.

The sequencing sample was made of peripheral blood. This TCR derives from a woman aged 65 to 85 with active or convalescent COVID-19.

DNA sequence: TGCGCCAGCAGTGGCGGGACAGGGGTGGACTATGGCTACACCTTC. Its amino acids are CASSGGTGVDYGYTF. Recombination connected TRBV10-2 to TRBJ1-2; 10 bases in between match TRBD1. The CDR3 spans 15 residues, from the cysteine through the phenylalanine. Only CDR3 DNA remains: 45 bases, in frame from the first base. Trimming takes 4 bases off V and 3 bases off J; junction bases not matched to a gene: 5. As encoded in the germline V gene, CDR1 is WSHSY while CDR2 is SAAADI.